These 22 T cell receptor beta chains came from one sample sequenced in a study of beta chain features in type 1 diabetes. The study's findings and limits: Among all four CD4+ subsets, Type 1 diabetes patients had TCRB CDR3s that were moderately but significantly shorter.

These receptors' antigens are unknown. The authors reverse transcribed all of the isolated RNA, so sequencing captured expressed TCRB transcripts. The repertoire was sequenced with immunoSEQ multiplex PCR; TCRdb's copy has only in-frame clones and lacks some. The sample has over 20,000 clones; about three fifths are singletons. Sequences were obtained from stem cell memory CD4+ T cells from blood. These TCRs come from a man between 18 and 29 years old with type 1 diabetes.

This clone was recorded a few times. The chain couples TRBV29-1 to TRBJ2-7, with TRBD1 identical over 8 bases. The CDR3 has 12 amino acids. V was pared by 6 bases and J by 2 bases, with 3 bases of the junction left unmatched. Looked up from germline, CDR1 is SQVTM and CDR2 is ANQGSEA. Here the CDR3 reads CSVLDRAYEQYF. The CDR3, as DNA: TGCAGCGTATTGGACAGGGCCTACGAGCAGTACTTC.

The chain has TRBV2 and TRBJ2-5, with D hard to call. CDR3 length: 14 residues. Germline V gene lookup returns CDR1 SNHLY and CDR2 FYNNEI. V was cut by 2 bases and J by 2 bases, with 9 bases left in between. The CDR3 DNA sequence: TGTGCCAGCAGTGAACCAACCACACAAGAGACCCAGTACTTC. It encodes CASSEPTTQETQYF.

This CDR3 is CASSLGFGRGAGELFF. CDR3 in DNA: TGTGCCAGCAGTTTAGGGTTCGGGAGGGGAGCCGGGGAGCTGTTTTTT. The rearrangement joins TRBV27 to TRBJ2-2; 8 bases line up with TRBD2. Germline values: CDR1 MNHEY, CDR2 SMNVEV (reference sequence). After removal of 2 bases from V and 6 bases from J, the junction contained 8 bases not matched to a gene. There are 16 residues in the CDR3.

The rearrangement joins TRBV28 to TRBJ2-5; 7 nucleotides match TRBD2. Germline CDR1 reads MDHEN; CDR2 reads SYDVKM. CDR3 length: 15 residues. Trimming removed 7 bases from V and 5 bases from J; junction bases left unmatched: 13. The CDR3 region is CASTPDRTRMETQYF. In DNA form, the CDR3 reads TGTGCCAGCACCCCGGATCGGACTAGGATGGAGACCCAGTACTTC.

This chain connects TRBV5-1 to TRBJ2-1; 7 bases line up with TRBD2. This CDR3 is built from 15 residues. V was pared by 4 bases and J by 0 bases, with 4 bases of the junction left unmatched. CDR1 and CDR2 (germline): SGHRS, YFSETQ. CDR3: CASSDGGSSYNEQFF. Here the CDR3 DNA reads TGCGCCAGCAGCGACGGGGGGAGCTCCTACAATGAGCAGTTCTTC.

V gene TRBV7-2 combines with J gene TRBJ2-3; TRBD2 is a possible D gene (5 bases). Trimming pared 5 bases from V and 3 bases from J, leaving 12 bases between. Germline V gene data show CDR1 as SGHTA and CDR2 as FQGNSA. The CDR3 sequence is 14 residues long. In DNA form, the CDR3 reads TGTGCCAGCAGCCCGTCCCGGGGTACAGATACGCAGTATTTT. Its protein is CASSPSRGTDTQYF.

The chain recombines TRBV19 with TRBJ2-5; tentatively, D is TRBD2 (6 bases). The J call may be faulty, since TRBJ2-7 better matches the DNA end. CDR1 and CDR2 from the germline V gene are LNHDA and SQIVND (reference sequence). The CDR3 length is 14 residues. CDR3 DNA sequence: TGTGCCAGTTGCCCGGGAGCCGCCCAAGGCGAGCAGTACTTC. Translation: CASCPGAAQGEQYF.

The chain recombines TRBV10-3 with TRBJ1-1; 7 bases align to TRBD1. CDR3 length: 12 residues. After removal of 10 bases from V and 2 bases from J, the junction contained 4 bases not matched to a gene. Germline values: CDR1 ENHRY, CDR2 SYGVKD. The CDR3 DNA reads as TGTGCCAGCAACAGGGGCAACACTGAAGCTTTCTTT. It specifies CASNRGNTEAFF.

This clone has a handful of counts. The chain employs TRBV7-2 and TRBJ2-7, with no clear D. The CDR3 sequence is 12 residues long. Germline V gene lookup returns CDR1 SGHTA and CDR2 FQGNSA. Trimming removed 1 base at V and 7 bases at J, with 8 bases between. In DNA, the CDR3 is TGTGCCAGCAGCTTAGGCTGGCAGGAGCAGTACTTC. This codes for CASSLGWQEQYF.

Regarding this clone: The junction departs from germline at one end; a sequencing error may be responsible. The chain uses TRBV5-1 and TRBJ1-3; D not certain. This CDR3 is built from 18 residues. Per germline, CDR1 SGHRS and CDR2 YFSETQ. CDR3 residues: CASSLAFGWESSGNTIYF. Written as DNA, the CDR3 is TGCGCCAGCAGTTTGGCTTTTGGTTGGGAGAGCTCTGGAAACACCATATATTTT.

V and J are TRBV7-2 and TRBJ2-7; D is ambiguous. The CDR3 loop spans 13 amino acids. The ends were cut back, 1 base at V and 0 bases at J, with 4 bases in the middle. The germline CDR1 and CDR2 sequences are SGHTA and FQGNSA. The CDR3 protein is CASSLDYSYEQYF. As DNA, the CDR3 is TGTGCCAGCAGCTTAGACTACTCCTACGAGCAGTACTTC.

This rearrangement joins TRBV5-1 to TRBJ1-1; maybe TRBD1 (6 bases). V lost 3 bases, J lost 4 bases, and 13 bases lay in between. The CDR3 runs 14 residues. Germline CDR1 is SGHRS and CDR2 is YFSETQ. This CDR3 is CASSWGPSSTEAFF. Here the CDR3 DNA reads TGCGCCAGCAGCTGGGGGCCAAGTTCCACTGAAGCTTTCTTT.

This clone was detected a few times. The gene calls are TRBV10-3 and TRBJ2-3, with 10 bases aligning to TRBD2. The CDR3 totals 16 residues. V lost 4 bases to trimming and J lost 3 bases; unmatched junction nucleotides: 7. Germline V gives CDR1 ENHRY, CDR2 SYGVKD. In nucleotides, the CDR3 is TGTGCCATCAGTGGAAGTAGCGGGGGGTCTACAGATACGCAGTATTTT. Translated: CAISGSSGGSTDTQYF.

The table lists this clone with a few counts. This rearrangement joins TRBV5-6 to TRBJ2-5; TRBD1 matches 9 bases. The J call is uncertain, as TRBJ2-7 better fits the DNA end. This CDR3 region has 14 residues. The germline V gene encodes CDR1 SGHDT and CDR2 YYEEEE. DNA of the CDR3: TGTGCCAGCAGCCGGGACAGGGCGTCCTACGAGCAGTACTTC. Its translation is CASSRDRASYEQYF.

The chain combines TRBV5-4 with TRBJ1-2; TRBD1 matches at 8 bases. The V segment lost 0 bases and the J segment 4 bases; nucleotides outside the gene matches: 2. Per the germline V gene, CDR1 is SGHNT and CDR2 is YYREEE (reference sequence). This CDR3 region has 14 residues. CDR3 bases: TGTGCCAGCAGCTTGGACAGGGGGAGCTATGGCTACACCTTC. This sequence encodes CASSLDRGSYGYTF. The whole variable domain, remainder taken from reference TRBV5-4 and TRBJ1-2, is ETGVTQSPTHLIKTRGQQVTLRCSSQSGHNTVSWYQQALGQGPQFIFQYYREEENGRGNFPPRFSGLQFPNYSSELNVNALELDDSALYLCASSLDRGSYGYTFGSGTRLTVV.

V gene TRBV6-1 combines with J gene TRBJ2-7; D might be TRBD2 (5 bases). Germline loops: CDR1 MNHNS, CDR2 SASEGT. Trimming removed 7 bases at V and 6 bases at J, with 19 bases between. The CDR3 is made up of 14 amino acids. The CDR3 bases are TGTGCCAGCACGGGGTCGACAAGTTCTGCCGAGCAGTACTTC. Protein sequence: CASTGSTSSAEQYF.

This chain links TRBV10-3 with TRBJ1-5; the D gene is possibly TRBD1 (5 bases). V lost 1 base to trimming and J lost 3 bases, with 7 bases between them. This CDR3 region has 14 residues. CDR1 is ENHRY and CDR2 is SYGVKD in the germline V gene. CDR3 sequence reads: CAISEYRNNQPQHF. The CDR3 nucleotides read TGTGCCATCAGTGAGTACAGGAACAATCAGCCCCAGCATTTT.

Here the CDR3 reads CASGGHPGQPQHF. CDR3 coding DNA: TGTGCCAGCGGTGGACACCCGGGCCAGCCCCAGCATTTT. J is TRBJ1-5 and V is TRBV28; D is perhaps TRBD1 (5 bases). Germline CDR1 is MDHEN and CDR2 is SYDVKM. CDR3 length: 13 amino acids. Trimming pared 8 bases from V and 7 bases from J, leaving 15 bases between.

The chain combines TRBV21-1 with TRBJ1-3; the table calls TRBD1, which could not be checked here. TRBV21-1 is noted as a pseudogene. CDR3 length: 14 amino acids. In nucleotides, the CDR3 is TGTGCCAGCAGCCACAGGGGCTCTGGAAACACCATATATTTT. This translates into CASSHRGSGNTIYF.

The rearrangement uses TRBV18 and TRBJ1-2; D unclear. The ends were cut back, 2 bases at V and 8 bases at J, with 9 bases in the middle. The CDR3 extends over 12 amino acids. The germline gives CDR1 KGHSH, CDR2 LQKENI. DNA for the CDR3: TGTGCCAGCTCACCAGGAGGGTACGGCTACACCTTC. Encoded protein: CASSPGGYGYTF. The entire variable domain, with the rest obtained from reference TRBV18 and TRBJ1-2, is as follows: NAGVMQNPRHLVRRRGQEARLRCSPMKGHSHVYWYRQLPEEGLKFMVYLQKENIIDESGMPKERFSAEFPKEGPSILRIQQVVRGDSAAYFCASSPGGYGYTFGSGTRLTVV.

This clone was counted a few times. This sequence joins TRBV29-1 and TRBJ1-1; TRBD1 is a possible D gene (6 bases). This CDR3 comprises 13 residues. The V gene's germline CDR1 is SQVTM and CDR2 ANQGSEA. The DNA of the CDR3 is TGCGGAGGGGGGGGCAGGGGGAACACTGAAGCTTTCTTT. It is translated as CGGGGRGNTEAFF.

This chain connects TRBV28 to TRBJ2-7; a weak D match, TRBD1 (6 bases). The germline V gene has CDR1 MDHEN and CDR2 SYDVKM. The CDR3 loop spans 13 amino acids. Trimming took 7 bases from V and 0 from J, leaving 10 bases between them. CDR3 region: CASTAGDSYEQYF. The DNA of the CDR3 is TGTGCCAGCACAGCAGGGGACTCCTACGAGCAGTACTTC.